This T cell receptor (beta chain) is drawn from a study of human T cells and chemical hapten exposure. Unique molecular identifiers were attached to individual cDNA molecules within the library. TCRdb reprocessed the RACE reads with MiXCR, giving one entry per CDR3 protein. Of a few hundred thousand distinct CDR3 sequences in the sample, over 5% are singletons; the top ten hold approximately 8.2%. Stated time point: pre-sensitization, week 0. Sample treatment: therapeutic diphenylcyclopropenone sensitization with weekly scalp DPC. The V gene's germline CDR1 is MNHNY and CDR2 SVGAGI (reference sequence). Deletions cut 7 bases from V and 6 bases from J, with 14 bases between. This CDR3 region has 13 residues. This clonotype appeared a few times.

The sequencing used whole blood, collected in connection with sensitization to the hapten diphenylcyclopropenone (DPC). This receptor was taken from a woman between 18 and 29 years old with alopecia areata. Some clones in this sample may be carry-over from other donors' samples. V usage is TRBV6-6 and J usage is TRBJ2-3; D is possibly TRBD2 (5 bases). The CDR3 region has the DNA TGTGCCAGCAATTATGAGGGTGGGGATACGCAGTATTTT. Amino acids: CASNYEGGDTQYF.